This note documents a single T cell receptor (beta chain) sequence. Its antigen is still unknown. The CDR3 is made up of 16 amino acids. Per the germline V gene, CDR1 is SGHKS and CDR2 is YYEKEE (reference sequence). Germline trimming cut 4 bases from V and 1 base from J; bases unmatched to any gene: 5. TCRdb processed the 5' RACE reads anew with MiXCR; each CDR3 protein has one entry. The table shows some 500,000 distinct CDR3 sequences, with roughly 14% occurring only once. This sample is part of a study of T cells after yellow fever vaccination. Study outcomes and limitations: Booster samples showed a return of most primary-vaccination clones (almost 97% CD4, around 85% CD8).

The sequence derives from a man aged 25 to 40 who received the YFV17D yellow fever vaccine. V gene TRBV5-5 combines with J gene TRBJ2-1; 10 nucleotides line up with TRBD2. This material consisted of PBMCs, taken on the day of the yellow fever booster vaccination. The CDR3 DNA reads TGTGCCAGCAGCCAACGACTAGCGGGTTCCTACAATGAGCAGTTCTTC. Its translation is CASSQRLAGSYNEQFF.